The clone carrying this TCR beta chain was found a few times. What it recognizes is unknown. The sample comes from a study of CD8 T cells in ankylosing spondylitis. General study findings and limits: Made up of about eight highly homologous variants, a TCR beta motif appeared characteristic of ankylosing spondylitis blood. Reportedly, matched ankylosing spondylitis synovial fluid was significantly enriched for disease-linked clones.

Making the TCR beta libraries involved quantitative 5'-RACE with molecular barcodes. TCRdb reprocessed the 5' RACE reads via MiXCR and lists one record per CDR3 protein. Among 700,000 or so distinct CDR3 sequences listed, under 20% were seen once. This clonotype was sampled from a male donor with ankylosing spondylitis. The sequenced material came from blood, either unsorted or a sorted T cell fraction (not recorded which).

CDR3 sequence (DNA): TGCAGTGCTAGGTTAGCGGGAGTCCGCACAGATACGCAGTATTTT. The encoded protein is CSARLAGVRTDTQYF. The V and J genes are TRBV20-1 and TRBJ2-3; 9 nucleotides agree with TRBD2. Germline CDR1 is DFQATT and CDR2 is SNEGSKA (reference sequence). CDR3 length equals 15 residues. After removal of 3 bases from V and 1 base from J, the junction contained 5 bases not matched to a gene.